These 3 T cell receptor beta chains share one sample of origin, sequenced in a study of T-cell memory formation after mild COVID-19. MiXCR, run by TCRdb on the 5' RACE reads, gives a single entry per CDR3 protein. The data contain 300,000 to 400,000 distinct CDR3 sequences, roughly 13% of them singletons. Sequencing input: PBMCs or a T cell subset sorted from them (not recorded which). Source of these receptors: a man younger than 35 who had mild COVID-19 (a few samples of this study predate the infection). Cell type and time point are not known.

This clonotype was seen a handful of times. CDR3 nucleotide sequence: TGCAGCGTTGAAGCAGGGGGCGGTCAGCCCCAGCATTTT. This encodes CSVEAGGGQPQHF. The chain links TRBV29-1 to TRBJ1-5; 8 bases line up with TRBD1. Germline CDR1 and CDR2: SQVTM and ANQGSEA. With 1 base clipped from V and 6 bases from J, the junction kept 2 bases outside the gene matches. This CDR3 has 13 residues. Full variable domain (missing parts from reference TRBV29-1 and TRBJ1-5): SAVISQKPSRDICQRGTSLTIQCQVDSQVTMMFWYRQQPGQSLTLIATANQGSEATYESGFVIDKFPISRPNLTFSTLTVSNMSPEDSSIYLCSVEAGGGQPQHFGDGTRLSIL.

This clonotype was detected a few times. This sequence joins TRBV4-3 and TRBJ1-4, with D maybe TRBD1 (5 bases). CDR1 LGHNA and CDR2 YSLEER come from the germline V gene. The CDR3 is 16 amino acids. Trimming took off 3 bases at V and 8 bases at J, with 19 bases between the two ends. CDR3 region: CASSQGNRPRGEKLFF. DNA for the CDR3: TGCGCCAGCAGCCAGGGTAACCGGCCCCGGGGGGAAAAACTGTTTTTT.

This clonotype was seen only a few times. The chain uses TRBV25-1 and TRBJ1-2; TRBD1 is a possible D gene (6 bases). Trimming left V 6 bases short and J 8 bases short, with 13 bases between. Germline V gene data show CDR1 as MGHDK and CDR2 as SYGVNS. The CDR3 is 12 amino acids. The CDR3 protein is CASRTGFYGYTF. The CDR3 DNA reads TGTGCCAGCAGAACAGGGTTCTACGGCTACACCTTC.